The clone carrying this TCR beta chain came up many times. In the original processing: Sample TCR counts, which ranged from about 23,224 to 750,000, had a median of around 96,000. TCRdb reprocessed the RACE reads with MiXCR, giving one entry per CDR3 protein. Here the V and J calls rest on TCRdb's processing, not on the authors' analysis. The repertoire holds more than 80,000 distinct CDR3 sequences, with roughly 12% as singletons. Noted time point: pre-sensitization, week 0. As to treatment: therapeutic diphenylcyclopropenone sensitization with weekly scalp DPC. Patients had alopecia, were aged 18 to 70, and were not pregnant. The total RNA was obtained from whole blood that was not fractionated. These data come from a study of human T cells and chemical hapten exposure. The receptor was isolated from a woman between 45 and 65 years old with alopecia areata. Some clones in this sample may be carry-over from other donors' samples. The specimen was whole blood, collected in connection with sensitization to the hapten diphenylcyclopropenone (DPC).

DNA for the CDR3: TGTGCCAGCTGGAATGGTTACAATGAGCAGTTCTTC. This sequence encodes CASWNGYNEQFF. The chain has TRBV6-2 or TRBV6-3 and TRBJ2-1; D not certain. Trimming shortened V by 8 bases and J by 4 bases, and 9 bases separated the two germline ends. In germline, CDR1 is MNHEY, CDR2 SVGEGT. This CDR3 region has 12 residues.